This T cell receptor (beta chain) derives from a study of T cell repertoires in cytomegalovirus infection. Study-level findings and limits: Cumulative frequency of public TCR beta families picked out carriers of CMV plus the relevant HLA. Within the response measured ex vivo, HLA-C-restricted CMV-specific TCR beta clonotypes were dominant.

This clonotype turned up a few times. The antigen is not known. One entry per CDR3 protein, called by TCRdb with MiXCR from the reads. Of about 700,000 distinct CDR3 sequences in the sample, around a third are singletons; the top ten hold over 15%. The starting material was cultured PBMCs, obtained from culture after CMV antigen stimulation. This receptor was obtained from a human donor in good health (CMV status not recorded). Some clones in this sample may be carry-over from other donors' samples.

Here the CDR3 DNA reads TGCAGTGCTCGTAGCGCGGGACGGGACAGGGCTCGAGAGGCTTTCTTT. This sequence encodes CSARSAGRDRAREAFF. The chain joins TRBV20-1 to TRBJ1-1; 9 bases map to TRBD1. CDR1 is DFQATT, CDR2 SNEGSKA, per germline (reference sequence). The CDR3 spans 16 residues. V dropped 5 bases and J dropped 11; count of bases not matched to a gene: 21.